A single T cell receptor (beta chain) is shown here with its context. Its cognate antigen is unknown. 13 Jbeta primers and 60 Vbeta primers were used for the PCR. Method: immunoSEQ multiplex PCR; TCRdb's copy keeps in-frame clones and lacks some. Of approximately 89,000 clones in the sample, roughly two thirds were seen once. This entry belongs to a study of cytomegalovirus exposure and HLA in healthy donors. Study conclusions and caveats: Later analysis found that TCR beta chains associated with HLA were more clonally expanded than other, equally common chains. Later findings reportedly placed an Asian-associated ancestry cluster below the roughly 670-donor mean for N-insertions.

In germline, CDR1 is SEHNR, CDR2 FQNEAQ (reference sequence). V shed 10 bases and J 2 bases; nucleotides not matched to a gene: 7. The CDR3 length is 14 residues. The sequence came from a female donor in good health and CMV-seronegative. Sequenced material: PBMCs. The genes are TRBV7-9 and TRBJ2-1; 8 bases are a match to TRBD2. CDR3 sequence reads: CATTLGRAYNEQFF. The CDR3 coding sequence is TGTGCCACCACCCTCGGGAGGGCCTACAATGAGCAGTTCTTC.